These T cell receptor beta chains were read from a single sample in a study of blood T cell repertoires in COVID-19. TCRdb keeps only in-frame clones here, not all; method: immunoSEQ multiplex PCR. The profile shows about 260,000 clones, 85% to 90% of them singletons. Sequenced input: peripheral blood. The receptors were sampled from a woman aged 40 to 50 with acute or convalescent COVID-19. Each CDR3 is given with its conserved first and last residue. A D gene is named only where the DNA matches it firmly. Size is stated for part of the rows, as once, few or many counts, or as a class when the clone is expanded.

v_call: TRBV6-5
d_call: NA
clone_size: NA
j_call: TRBJ1-2
cdr3_nt: TGTGCCAGCAGTTACGACAGGTCCTATGGCTACACCTTC
cdr3_aa: CASSYDRSYGYTF

v_call: TRBV5-1
d_call: NA
clone_size: NA
j_call: TRBJ1-1
cdr3_nt: TGCGCCAGCAGCCAGACAGGGAACACTGAAGCTTTCTTT
cdr3_aa: CASSQTGNTEAFF

v_call: TRBV9
d_call: NA
clone_size: NA
j_call: TRBJ1-4
cdr3_nt: TGTGCCAGCAGCGTAGGTACGATAGCTAATGAAAAACTGTTTTTT
cdr3_aa: CASSVGTIANEKLFF

v_call: TRBV30
d_call: NA
clone_size: once
j_call: TRBJ1-3
cdr3_nt: TGTGCCTTAAGGGGCTCTGGAAACACCATATATTTT
cdr3_aa: CALRGSGNTIYF

v_call: TRBV7-6
d_call: TRBD2
clone_size: NA
j_call: TRBJ2-5
cdr3_nt: TGTGCCAGCAGCTTAGAGCGGGGGTCAGGGACGCAGACCCAGTACTTC
cdr3_aa: CASSLERGSGTQTQYF

v_call: TRBV25-1
d_call: NA
clone_size: NA
j_call: TRBJ1-1
cdr3_nt: TGTGCCAGCAGTGAGGCGGGAAGGGCAAGGGACACTGAAGCTTTCTTT
cdr3_aa: CASSEAGRARDTEAFF

v_call: TRBV24-1
d_call: NA
clone_size: once
j_call: TRBJ2-3
cdr3_nt: TGTGCCACCGGACCTCACGCGGGCGGTTCTACGCAGTATTTT
cdr3_aa: CATGPHAGGSTQYF

v_call: TRBV18
d_call: NA
clone_size: NA
j_call: TRBJ1-3
cdr3_nt: TGTGCCAGCTCACCCAATACATCTGGAAACACCATATATTTT
cdr3_aa: CASSPNTSGNTIYF

v_call: TRBV5-1
d_call: TRBD1
clone_size: NA
j_call: TRBJ2-5
cdr3_nt: TGCGCCAGCAGCTCGACAGGGTCTCACCAAGAGACCCAGTACTTC
cdr3_aa: CASSSTGSHQETQYF

v_call: TRBV20-1
d_call: TRBD2
clone_size: once
j_call: TRBJ2-5
cdr3_nt: TGCAGTGCCAGTGCTAGCGGGGGGGCGAAAGAGACCCAGTACTTC
cdr3_aa: CSASASGGAKETQYF

v_call: TRBV25-1
d_call: TRBD1
clone_size: NA
j_call: TRBJ1-2
cdr3_nt: TGTGCCAGCAGTGAACCAGGGGGGAGAGGCTACACCTTC
cdr3_aa: CASSEPGGRGYTF

v_call: TRBV7-8
d_call: NA
clone_size: NA
j_call: TRBJ1-2
cdr3_nt: TGTGCCAGCAGCTTGGTTCCGGGACTCCTTAGGAGTGGCTACACCTTC
cdr3_aa: CASSLVPGLLRSGYTF

v_call: TRBV5-1
d_call: NA
clone_size: NA
j_call: TRBJ2-1
cdr3_nt: TGCGCCAGCAGCTTGAGGTCGGGTGGTGAGCAGTTCTTC
cdr3_aa: CASSLRSGGEQFF

v_call: TRBV9
d_call: NA
clone_size: NA
j_call: TRBJ1-1
cdr3_nt: TGTGCCAGCAGCCTCCCCCTATCCCGAGCTTTCTTT
cdr3_aa: CASSLPLSRAFF

v_call: TRBV2
d_call: TRBD1
clone_size: NA
j_call: TRBJ1-2
cdr3_nt: TGTGCCAGCAGTCCGGGACAGAACTATGGCTACACCTTC
cdr3_aa: CASSPGQNYGYTF

v_call: TRBV1
d_call: NA
clone_size: NA
j_call: TRBJ2-4
cdr3_nt: TGCACCAGCAGCTACGACAGGGGGCACGAGCTAGCCAAAAACATTCAGTACTTC
cdr3_aa: CTSSYDRGHELAKNIQYF

v_call: TRBV25-1
d_call: NA
clone_size: NA
j_call: TRBJ1-1
cdr3_nt: TGTGCCAGCAGCCTTACAGGGCCGAGGGGGACTGAAGCTTTCTTT
cdr3_aa: CASSLTGPRGTEAFF

v_call: TRBV10-3
d_call: TRBD1
clone_size: NA
j_call: TRBJ2-3
cdr3_nt: TGTGCCATCAGTGAGGGACAGGGCAACTCAGATACGCAGTATTTT
cdr3_aa: CAISEGQGNSDTQYF

v_call: TRBV13
d_call: TRBD2
clone_size: NA
j_call: TRBJ2-1
cdr3_nt: TGTGCCAGCAGTACCGGGACTAGCCCTAGGAGCTCCTACAATGAGCAGTTCTTC
cdr3_aa: CASSTGTSPRSSYNEQFF

v_call: TRBV3-1/TRBV3-2
d_call: TRBD1
clone_size: NA
j_call: TRBJ1-2
cdr3_nt: TGTGCCAGCAGCCAGGGACAGGACTATGGCTACACCTTC
cdr3_aa: CASSQGQDYGYTF

v_call: TRBV2
d_call: NA
clone_size: NA
j_call: TRBJ2-3
cdr3_nt: TGTGCCAGCAGATATACAGGGTCCAGCACAGATACGCAGTATTTT
cdr3_aa: CASRYTGSSTDTQYF

v_call: TRBV9
d_call: NA
clone_size: NA
j_call: TRBJ2-1
cdr3_nt: TGTGCCAGCAGCCCACGGAATGAGCAGTTCTTC
cdr3_aa: CASSPRNEQFF

v_call: TRBV9
d_call: NA
clone_size: NA
j_call: TRBJ1-2
cdr3_nt: TGTGCCAGCAGCGTAGGAGGGTTACTTGGCTACACCTTC
cdr3_aa: CASSVGGLLGYTF

v_call: TRBV5-4
d_call: NA
clone_size: few
j_call: TRBJ1-2
cdr3_nt: TGTGCCAGCTCCCCCCGCGGGGGGGTAAGTGGCTACACCTTC
cdr3_aa: CASSPRGGVSGYTF

v_call: TRBV7-8
d_call: NA
clone_size: few
j_call: TRBJ2-2
cdr3_nt: TGTGCCAGCAGCTTAGGGTCTGGAGGGGTACGGGGGACCGGGGAGCTGTTTTTT
cdr3_aa: CASSLGSGGVRGTGELFF

v_call: TRBV27
d_call: NA
clone_size: once
j_call: TRBJ1-2
cdr3_nt: TGTGCCAGCAAGAGTGGAGCCGACAGTTACTATGGCTACACCTTC
cdr3_aa: CASKSGADSYYGYTF